The T cell receptor beta chain described here comes from a study of shared clonotypes between healthy human individuals (dated by TCRdb to 2020 to 2022). Background for the entire study: The cohort comprised a couple of women and a few men aged 18 to 49 years. For each donor, CD4 naive and CD4 memory were each given three plates, CD8 naive was given two plates, and CD8 memory was given one plate. Blood TCR repertoires of a handful of healthy adults were deeply sequenced to estimate repertoire size and the extent of clonotype sharing between individuals. Libraries were prepared and TCR repertoires were sequenced by different laboratories using diverse techniques, in order to increase sequencing depth and limit assay-specific biases. Leukapheresis yielded between about 0.94 and 8.9 billion PBMCs per donor.

TCR CDR3 regions were amplified from genomic DNA by multiplex PCR using the deep immunoSEQ assay. Extracted genomic DNA from each cell subset was spread evenly across all wells of several immunoSEQ 96-well plates, with each plate serving as a replicate. For sorted subsets, 200 to 250 ng of genomic DNA, equivalent to roughly 33,000 T cell genomes, went into each replicate PCR. Purified libraries were quantified with a Qubit 3.0 fluorometer, sized on a Bioanalyzer 2100, and re-quantified with the KAPA Library Quantification kit. Every immunoSEQ 96-well plate was sequenced on a separate single-read 150-cycle Illumina NextSeq 550 flow cell. Per the authors' processing: Because the immunoSEQ output held only junctional sequences and lacked quality scores, the filtering could not match the filtering applied to full-length reads. Sequences were annotated with PyIR, a Python wrapper for IgBLAST v1.9, using IMGT germline references to assign V/J genes and CDR3. Reads with weak V/J assignments (E-value above 1e-6), missing CDR3, stop codons, out-of-frame junctions, or ambiguous translated residues were removed. V3J clonotypes were defined as sequences sharing the same inferred V gene, J gene, and CDR3 amino acid sequence. The percentage overlap between two repertoires was calculated by dividing the number of shared unique clonotypes by the size of the smaller repertoire. RTK rarefaction, the Chao1 estimator, and Recon v2.1 estimates of unobserved clonotypes were used to assess repertoire richness. Generation probabilities for all TCRbeta clonotypes obtained by the gDNA method from a handful of donors were computed using OLGA. The clones in this table, taken by TCRdb from immuneACCESS, are in-frame only. Not every clone is retained; where verified, under half of the shortfall comes from an unresolved V gene, and the cause of the rest is unknown. The V and J calls and clone size come from that table; D and trimming were worked out from the DNA. For this sample there are 2 million to 3 million clones; 80% to 95% appear just once. 0.36% of the sample rests with the top ten.

This clone was counted once. What antigen it recognizes has not been identified. No much larger clone is present one base from it, and per-base qualities are unavailable. The donors were healthy, HIV-negative adults with no recently reported acute infections or vaccinations. All donors were Caucasian adults living in Nashville, Tennessee, USA. Magnetic negative selection was used to enrich CD4+ T cells, after which naive cells were positively selected on CD45RA and the negative fraction became the memory subset. Blood was collected by leukapheresis, and PBMCs were isolated by Ficoll-Histopaque density gradient centrifugation and then cryopreserved in liquid nitrogen vapor phase. Analytical flow cytometry was used to check the purity and quantity of every magnetically sorted T cell population. From each sorted fraction, genomic DNA was isolated and quantified by UV absorbance on a Nanodrop 2000c. Broader findings and caveats from the paper: Roughly 5% of naive CD4, around 4% of naive CD8, around 2.3% of memory CD4, and more than 0.35% of memory CD8 clonotypes were shared across a handful of donors. Higher generation probabilities were observed for clonotypes shared by all four sorted-subset donors than for non-shared clonotypes. Because the study included only a small number of donors, the genetic and exposure-history diversity represented was limited. Incomplete sequencing was indicated by rarefaction of sorted-subset datasets, despite the large sequencing depth. Pairwise subsampling led to the expectation that sequencing depth would affect the degree of clonotype sharing among donors. Sampling was limited to blood, and TCR repertoires in tissue likely differ from TCR repertoires in blood. Estimated clonotype richness was generally larger for naive than for memory subsets.

From a lookup of the germline V gene (reference sequence), CDR1 and CDR2 are LNHNV and YYDKDF. Taken from cysteine to phenylalanine, the CDR3 has 13 residues. Of the read, only the CDR3 DNA is kept; its 39 bases are in frame from base 1. V loses 5 bases of germline sequence and J loses 2 bases, and the interval between the two ends is 7 bases. The sample was naive CD4+ T cells from PBMCs. Sample cell subset or site, as interpreted from the label and publication: CD45RA+ positively selected. The V and J genes are TRBV15 and TRBJ1-3; no D segment can be confidently identified. This TCR was sampled from a man aged 18 to 29 in good health. Some clones in this sample may be carry-over from other donors' samples. The nucleotides are TGTGCCACCAGCGGCGGGGCTGGAAACACCATATATTTT. Its protein product is CATSGGAGNTIYF.